Listed below are T cell receptor beta chains from one sample, sequenced in a study of T-cell memory formation after mild COVID-19. From the 5' RACE reads, TCRdb called clonotypes with MiXCR, one entry per CDR3 protein. Among approximately 400,000 distinct CDR3 sequences listed, approximately 24% were seen once. Material for sequencing was PBMCs or a T cell subset sorted from them (not recorded which). All receptors derive from an adult woman who had mild COVID-19 (a few samples of this study predate the infection). Cell type and time point are not known. The CDR3 runs from the conserved cysteine through the conserved F or W. A D gene is named only where the DNA matches it firmly. A row's size may be missing; if present it is once, few, many or a size class.

18 TRBJ1-4 NA NA TRBV7-2 TGTGCCAGCAGAAAGGAGGTGGCAGCCCTTGTAACTAATGAAAAACTGTTTTTT CASRKEVAALVTNEKLFF
18 TRBJ1-3 NA many TRBV19 TGTGCCAGTACTCCGATTCCCCCAGGAAGTTATGAAGGGCACACCATATATTTT CASTPIPPGSYEGHTIYF
13 TRBJ1-2 NA NA TRBV3-1 TGTGCCAGCAGCCTGGCGGTTAACTATGGCTACACCTTC CASSLAVNYGYTF
13 TRBJ2-7 NA few TRBV5-1 TGCGCCAGCAGCTTGGCTACAGGGCACGAGCAGTACTTC CASSLATGHEQYF
15 TRBJ2-3 TRBD2 few TRBV2 TGTGCCAGCCTGGGGACTAGCGGTAAAGGGGATACGCAGTATTTT CASLGTSGKGDTQYF
16 TRBJ1-3 NA few TRBV18 TGTGCCAGCTCAACCGGCTACAGTTTCTCTGGAAACACCATATATTTT CASSTGYSFSGNTIYF
15 TRBJ2-3 NA NA TRBV4-1 TGCGCCAGCAGCCGATATAGGACCTACACAGATACGCAGTATTTT CASSRYRTYTDTQYF
14 TRBJ1-5 NA few TRBV12-3/TRBV12-4 TGTGCCAGCAGTGGGGGGACACCTAATCAGCCCCAGCATTTT CASSGGTPNQPQHF
17 TRBJ2-6 TRBD1 few TRBV5-1 TGCGCCAGCAGGCTGGACAGGGGCGCCTCTGGGGCCAACGTCCTGACTTTC CASRLDRGASGANVLTF
13 TRBJ2-5 NA few TRBV7-3 TGTGCCAGCAGCCGGGCCAAGCGGGAGACCCAGTACTTC CASSRAKRETQYF
15 TRBJ2-7 NA NA TRBV29-1 TGCAGCGTTGAAAGGGGGTTGGGGGAATCCTACGAGCAGTACTTC CSVERGLGESYEQYF
17 TRBJ2-3 TRBD2 NA TRBV10-3 TGTGCCATCAGAGAACAACGACTAGCGGTGAGCACAGATACGCAGTATTTT CAIREQRLAVSTDTQYF
16 TRBJ2-2 NA few TRBV15 TGTGCCACCAGCAGAGATACGGGACTTTACACCGGGGAGCTGTTTTTT CATSRDTGLYTGELFF